The entry below gives a single TCR beta chain sequence along with its context. What it binds is not known. These data belong to a study of T-cell memory formation after mild COVID-19. TCR alpha and TCR beta cDNA libraries carrying sample barcodes and UMIs were produced by 5'RACE using constant-segment primers. Each CDR3 protein gets one entry after TCRdb re-called the 5' RACE reads with MiXCR. The sample consists of roughly 350,000 distinct CDR3 sequences, around 27% of them appearing once. Regarding the study as a whole: CD4+ contracting clones were mainly CM and EM; CD8+ ones, EMRA. Pre-infection memory held some responding clones, suggesting pre-existing cross-reactive T cells responded.

Germline CDR1 reads SGHDT; CDR2 reads YYEEEE. Trimming stripped 0 bases from V and 0 bases from J, with 9 bases between. The CDR3 is 15 amino acids. Specimen: PBMCs or a T cell subset sorted from them (not recorded which). This TCR derives from an adult woman who had mild COVID-19 (a few samples of this study predate the infection). Cell type and time point are not known. The V call is TRBV5-6, the J call TRBJ1-1; D unresolved. This chain's CDR3 is CASSLVLFMNTEAFF. CDR3 DNA: TGTGCCAGCAGCTTGGTCCTTTTCATGAACACTGAAGCTTTCTTT.